Sequencing of this T cell receptor beta chain was carried out in a study of T cells after yellow fever vaccination. General observations from the study: Some clonotypes were seen in both the CD4 and the CD8 compartments. These made up a small share and likely arose from convergent recombination. It was the secondary response that reached its peak faster, day 5 versus 15, but it was weaker.

With regard to this clonotype: Antigen specificity is unknown.

They built TCR cDNA with 5'RACE template switching, a step that put in a universal primer site and UMIs. MiXCR, applied by TCRdb to the 5' RACE reads, yields one record per CDR3 protein. The sample holds some 300,000 distinct CDR3 sequences; about 10% are singletons and the top ten take 3% to 4%. Material: CD4+ T cells sorted from PBMCs, obtained 5 days after the yellow fever booster vaccination. The TCR comes from a man between 18 and 35 years old who received the YFV17D yellow fever vaccine.

CDR3 loop: CASSSLGSIRPQHF. CDR3 DNA sequence: TGTGCCAGCAGTTCCCTCGGTAGTATTAGGCCCCAGCATTTT. The chain recombines TRBV28 with TRBJ1-5; no definite D call. The CDR3 runs 14 residues. V gave up 4 bases and J gave up 9 bases, with 16 bases separating them. Germline CDR1 and CDR2: MDHEN and SYDVKM.